This paragraph reports one T cell receptor (beta chain). The record originates from a study of graft-versus-host responses after intestinal transplantation. The data were produced by immunoSEQ multiplex PCR, yet TCRdb's version contains in-frame clones alone and is incomplete. The sample has 43,000 or so clones, over 85% seen once. Looked up from germline, CDR1 is LGHNA and CDR2 is YNFKEQ. This CDR3 contains 17 residues. The germline V and J ends were trimmed by 0 bases and 5 bases, with 19 bases remaining between them. The sequence was obtained from a human patient who received an intestinal transplant, so some T cells may come from the graft donor. The V gene is TRBV4-2, the J gene TRBJ2-5; perhaps TRBD2 as D (6 bases). The sample here was PBMCs, taken around 800 days after a first intestinal transplant, on the day of a second. Here the CDR3 reads CASSQDKAGGPEETQYF. CDR3 sequence (DNA): TGTGCCAGCAGCCAAGATAAGGCCGGAGGGCCCGAGGAGACCCAGTACTTC.